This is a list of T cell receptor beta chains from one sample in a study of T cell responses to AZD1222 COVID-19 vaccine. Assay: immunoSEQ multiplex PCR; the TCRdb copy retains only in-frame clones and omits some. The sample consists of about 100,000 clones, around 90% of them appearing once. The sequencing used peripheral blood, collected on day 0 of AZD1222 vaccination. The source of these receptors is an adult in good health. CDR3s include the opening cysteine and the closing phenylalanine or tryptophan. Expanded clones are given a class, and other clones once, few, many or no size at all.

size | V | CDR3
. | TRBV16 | CASSQSGGYEQYF
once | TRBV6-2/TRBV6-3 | CASSPGGLAGREQYF
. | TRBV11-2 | CASSPGTANQPQHF
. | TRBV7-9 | CASSSYEQYF
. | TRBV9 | CASSVDPSMDQPQHF
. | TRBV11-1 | CASSLGGKRELFF
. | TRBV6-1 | CASSEVLNQPQHF
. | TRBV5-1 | CASSLTSAPSNEQFF
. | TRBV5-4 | CASSKAGGRQNTEAFF
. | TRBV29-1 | CSVEGGVGFADTQYF
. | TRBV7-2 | CASSKSSLNTEAFF
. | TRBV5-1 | CASSLGRTSAADTQYF
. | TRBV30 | CAWTPGHRYGYTF
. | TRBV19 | CASSMLAGLAEQFF
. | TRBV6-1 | CASSEALRIGEKQYF
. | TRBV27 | CASSPSAGETQYF
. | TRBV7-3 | CASSHGTVDSPLHF
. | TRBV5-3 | CARSFREGLQETQYF
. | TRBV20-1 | CSARMHEQYF
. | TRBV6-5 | CASRASGSSFYEQYF
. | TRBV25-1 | CASSESGTITEQFF
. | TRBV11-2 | CASSSFRGEQYF
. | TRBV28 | CASSSPASRDTGKLFF
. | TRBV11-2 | CASSFGPQETQYF
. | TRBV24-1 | CATSDNAGAGNQPQHF
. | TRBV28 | CASRRSGSNQPQHF
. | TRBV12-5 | CASKSAGLSYEQYF
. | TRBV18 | CASSPQSGTGTSGELFF
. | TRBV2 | CASRAFWGSSYEQYF
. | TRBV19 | CASIQVPPSGANVLTF
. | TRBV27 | CASSSSGWGFYGYTF
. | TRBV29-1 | CSVERGQTQHF
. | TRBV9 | CASSANTVSGNTIYF
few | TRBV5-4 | CASSLDREETQYF
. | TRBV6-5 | CASSTGGLNYGYTF
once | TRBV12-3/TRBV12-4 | CASTGLDEQFF
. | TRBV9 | CASSVRTTGELFF
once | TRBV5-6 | CASSRLAGTNTGELFF
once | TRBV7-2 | CASSLGAGGPGTDTQYF
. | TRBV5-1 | CASSMYTSYEQYF
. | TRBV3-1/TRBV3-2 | CASSPGGREINEQFF
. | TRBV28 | CASSFYSNQPQHF
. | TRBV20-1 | CSARDVYEQYF
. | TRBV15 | CATSREAFLQPQHF
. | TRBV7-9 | CASSPTGQGMNEQYF
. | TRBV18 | CASSPNGLAEQETQYF
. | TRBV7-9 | CASSSSGRTYNEQFF
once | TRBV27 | CASSFYGSYEQYF
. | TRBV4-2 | CASSQVGTGGGSGANVLTF
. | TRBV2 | CASKLWGLADYEQYF
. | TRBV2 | CASSDSWATDTQYF
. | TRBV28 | CASSPLTLTDTQYF
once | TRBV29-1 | CSAVMEAPYEQYF